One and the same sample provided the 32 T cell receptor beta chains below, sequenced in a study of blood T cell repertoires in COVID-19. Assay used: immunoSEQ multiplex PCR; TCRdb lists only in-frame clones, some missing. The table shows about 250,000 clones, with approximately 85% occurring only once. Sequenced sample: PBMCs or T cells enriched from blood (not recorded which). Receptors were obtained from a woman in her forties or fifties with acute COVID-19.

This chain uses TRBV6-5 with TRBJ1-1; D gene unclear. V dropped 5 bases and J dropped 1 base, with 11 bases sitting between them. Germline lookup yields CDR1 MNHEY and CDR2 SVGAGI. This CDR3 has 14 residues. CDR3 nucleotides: TGTGCCAGCAGTCCGGTAGTCGCGAACACTGAAGCTTTCTTT. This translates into CASSPVVANTEAFF.

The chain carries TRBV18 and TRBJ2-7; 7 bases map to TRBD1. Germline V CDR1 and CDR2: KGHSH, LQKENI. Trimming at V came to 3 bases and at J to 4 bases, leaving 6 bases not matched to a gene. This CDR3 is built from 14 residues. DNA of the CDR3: TGTGCCAGCTCACCTCCGGGACAGCAATACGAGCAGTACTTC. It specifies CASSPPGQQYEQYF.

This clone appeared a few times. CDR3 region: CASSLAEQNTEAFF. DNA of the CDR3: TGTGCCAGCAGCTTGGCCGAACAGAACACTGAAGCTTTCTTT. This sequence joins TRBV5-4 and TRBJ1-1, with D unclear. Germline assignment: CDR1 SGHNT and CDR2 YYREEE (reference sequence). V was trimmed by 0 bases and J by 1 base, leaving 7 bases between them. The CDR3 length is 14 residues.

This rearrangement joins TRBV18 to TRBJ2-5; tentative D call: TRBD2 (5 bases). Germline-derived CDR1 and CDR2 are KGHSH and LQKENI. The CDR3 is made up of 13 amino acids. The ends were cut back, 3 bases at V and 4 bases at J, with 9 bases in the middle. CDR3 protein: CASSPLEGETQYF. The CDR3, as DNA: TGTGCCAGCTCACCCCTAGAGGGAGAGACCCAGTACTTC.

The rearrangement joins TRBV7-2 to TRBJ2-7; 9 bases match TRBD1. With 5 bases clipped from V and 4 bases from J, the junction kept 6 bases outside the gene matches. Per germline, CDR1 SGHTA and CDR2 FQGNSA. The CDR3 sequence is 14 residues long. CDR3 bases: TGTGCCAGCAGCACCGGGACAGGGTTGTACGAGCAGTACTTC. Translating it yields CASSTGTGLYEQYF.

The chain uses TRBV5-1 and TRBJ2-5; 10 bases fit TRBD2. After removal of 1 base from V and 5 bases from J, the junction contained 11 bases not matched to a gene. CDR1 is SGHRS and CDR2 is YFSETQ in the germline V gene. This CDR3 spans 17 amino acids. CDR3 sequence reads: CASSLYLAGALGETQYF. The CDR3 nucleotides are TGCGCCAGCAGCTTGTATCTAGCGGGGGCTCTCGGGGAGACCCAGTACTTC.

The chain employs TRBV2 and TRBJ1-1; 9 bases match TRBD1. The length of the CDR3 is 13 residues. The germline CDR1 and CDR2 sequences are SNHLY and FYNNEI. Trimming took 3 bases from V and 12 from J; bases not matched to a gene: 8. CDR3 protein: CASSEAKDRGTFF. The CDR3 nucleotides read TGTGCCAGCAGTGAGGCCAAGGACAGGGGAACTTTCTTT.

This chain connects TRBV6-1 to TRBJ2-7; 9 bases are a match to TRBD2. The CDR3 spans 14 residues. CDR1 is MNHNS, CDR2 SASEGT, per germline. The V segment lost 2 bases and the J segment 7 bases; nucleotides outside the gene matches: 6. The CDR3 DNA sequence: TGTGCCAGCAGTGAAAGGGCGGGAGGGCTTGAGCAGTACTTC. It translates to CASSERAGGLEQYF.

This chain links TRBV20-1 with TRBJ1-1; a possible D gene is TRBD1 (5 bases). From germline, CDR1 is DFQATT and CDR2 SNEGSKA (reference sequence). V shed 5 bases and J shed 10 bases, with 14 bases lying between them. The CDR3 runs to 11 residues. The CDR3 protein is CSAGGGVGAFF. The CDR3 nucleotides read TGCAGTGCTGGCGGGGGGGTCGGAGCTTTCTTT.

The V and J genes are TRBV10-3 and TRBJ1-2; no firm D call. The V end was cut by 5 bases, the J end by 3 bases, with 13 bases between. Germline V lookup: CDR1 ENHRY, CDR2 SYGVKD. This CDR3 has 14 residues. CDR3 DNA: TGTGCCATCAGTCGAGGAGGCTTAGACTATGGCTACACCTTC. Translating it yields CAISRGGLDYGYTF.

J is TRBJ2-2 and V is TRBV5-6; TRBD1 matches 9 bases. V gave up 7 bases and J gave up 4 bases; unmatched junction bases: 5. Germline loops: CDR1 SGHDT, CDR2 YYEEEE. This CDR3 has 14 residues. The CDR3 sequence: CASSGQGGTGELFF. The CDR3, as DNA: TGTGCCAGCTCGGGACAGGGAGGCACCGGGGAGCTGTTTTTT.

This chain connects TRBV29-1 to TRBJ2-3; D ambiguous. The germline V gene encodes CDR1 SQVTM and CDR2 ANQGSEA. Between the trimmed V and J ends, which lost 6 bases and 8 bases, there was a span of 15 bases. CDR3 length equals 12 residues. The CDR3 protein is CSVGAGGVTQYF. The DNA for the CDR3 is TGCAGCGTAGGAGCCGGTGGAGTTACGCAGTATTTT.

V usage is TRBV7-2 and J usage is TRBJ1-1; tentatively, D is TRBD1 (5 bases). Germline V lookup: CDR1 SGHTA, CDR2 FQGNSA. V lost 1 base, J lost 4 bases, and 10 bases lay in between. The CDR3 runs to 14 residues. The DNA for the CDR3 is TGTGCCAGCAGCTTAGTAGGTACAGGCACTGAAGCTTTCTTT. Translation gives CASSLVGTGTEAFF. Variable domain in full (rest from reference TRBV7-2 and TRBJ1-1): GAGVSQSPSNKVTEKGKDVELRCDPISGHTALYWYRQSLGQGLEFLIYFQGNSAPDKSGLPSDRFSAERTGGSVSTLTIQRTQQEDSAVYLCASSLVGTGTEAFFGQGTRLTVV.

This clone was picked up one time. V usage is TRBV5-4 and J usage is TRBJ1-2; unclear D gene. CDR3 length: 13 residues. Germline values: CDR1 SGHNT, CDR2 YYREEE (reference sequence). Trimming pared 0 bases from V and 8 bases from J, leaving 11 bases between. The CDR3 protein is CASSLGVGGGYTF. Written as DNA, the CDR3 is TGTGCCAGCAGCTTGGGAGTCGGCGGAGGCTACACCTTC.

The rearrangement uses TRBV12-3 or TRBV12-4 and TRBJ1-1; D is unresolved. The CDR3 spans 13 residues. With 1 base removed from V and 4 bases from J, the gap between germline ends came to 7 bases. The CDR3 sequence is CASSLGGFTEAFF. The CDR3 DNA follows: TGTGCCAGCAGTTTAGGCGGATTCACTGAAGCTTTCTTT.

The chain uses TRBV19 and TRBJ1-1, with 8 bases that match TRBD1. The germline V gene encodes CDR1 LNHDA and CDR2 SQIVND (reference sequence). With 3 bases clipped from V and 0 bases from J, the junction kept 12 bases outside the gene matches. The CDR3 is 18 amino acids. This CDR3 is CASSIRPRQGLMNTEAFF. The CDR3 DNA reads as TGTGCCAGTAGTATTAGGCCCCGACAGGGGTTGATGAACACTGAAGCTTTCTTT.

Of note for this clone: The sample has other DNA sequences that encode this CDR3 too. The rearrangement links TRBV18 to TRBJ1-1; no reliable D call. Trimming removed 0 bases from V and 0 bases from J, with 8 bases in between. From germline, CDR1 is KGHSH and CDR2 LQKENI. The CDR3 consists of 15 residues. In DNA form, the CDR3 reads TGTGCCAGCTCACCACCGTCGGTAATGAACACTGAAGCTTTCTTT. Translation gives CASSPPSVMNTEAFF.

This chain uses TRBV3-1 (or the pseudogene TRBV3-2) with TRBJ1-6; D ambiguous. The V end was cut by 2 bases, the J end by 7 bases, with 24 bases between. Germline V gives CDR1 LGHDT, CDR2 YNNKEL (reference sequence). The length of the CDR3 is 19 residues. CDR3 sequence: CASSQLIPTVGEANSPLHF. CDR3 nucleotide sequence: TGTGCCAGCAGCCAACTGATTCCGACGGTCGGGGAAGCAAATTCACCCCTCCACTTT.

CDR3 sequence (DNA): TGTGCCAGCAGTCGCGATAACAATCAGCCCCAGCATTTT. It is translated as CASSRDNNQPQHF. The V gene is TRBV6-2 or TRBV6-3, the J gene TRBJ1-5, with D unclear. Germline assignment: CDR1 MNHEY and CDR2 SVGEGT. The CDR3 length is 13 residues. Trimming left V 5 bases short and J 3 bases short, with 8 bases between.

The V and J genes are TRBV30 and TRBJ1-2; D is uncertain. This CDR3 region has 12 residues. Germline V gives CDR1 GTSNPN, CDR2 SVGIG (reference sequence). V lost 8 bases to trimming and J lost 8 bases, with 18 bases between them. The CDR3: CAGGRPSMGYTF. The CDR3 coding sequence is TGTGCCGGAGGACGGCCATCTATGGGCTACACCTTC. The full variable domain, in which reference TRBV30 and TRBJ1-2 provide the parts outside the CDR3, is SQTIHQWPATLVQPVGSPLSLECTVEGTSNPNLYWYRQAAGRGLQLLFYSVGIGQISSEVPQNLSASRPQDRQFILSSKKLLLSDSGFYLCAGGRPSMGYTFGSGTRLTVV.

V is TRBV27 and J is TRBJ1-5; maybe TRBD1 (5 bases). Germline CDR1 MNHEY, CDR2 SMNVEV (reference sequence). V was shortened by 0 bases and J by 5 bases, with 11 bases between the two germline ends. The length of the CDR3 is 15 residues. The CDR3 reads CASSLSAGPDQPQHF. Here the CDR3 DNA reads TGTGCCAGCAGTTTATCGGCAGGGCCGGATCAGCCCCAGCATTTT.

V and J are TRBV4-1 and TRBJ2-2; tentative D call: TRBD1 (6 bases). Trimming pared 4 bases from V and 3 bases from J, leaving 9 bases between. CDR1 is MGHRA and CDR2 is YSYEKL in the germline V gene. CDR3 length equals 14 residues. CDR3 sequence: CASSPSGDTGELFF. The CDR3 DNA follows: TGCGCCAGCAGCCCATCAGGGGACACCGGGGAGCTGTTTTTT.

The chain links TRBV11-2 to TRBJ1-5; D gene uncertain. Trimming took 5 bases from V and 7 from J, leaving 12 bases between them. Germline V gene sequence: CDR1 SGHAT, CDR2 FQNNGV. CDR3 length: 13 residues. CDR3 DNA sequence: TGTGCCAGCAGCAAGCGGTACGAACAGCCCCAGCATTTT. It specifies CASSKRYEQPQHF.

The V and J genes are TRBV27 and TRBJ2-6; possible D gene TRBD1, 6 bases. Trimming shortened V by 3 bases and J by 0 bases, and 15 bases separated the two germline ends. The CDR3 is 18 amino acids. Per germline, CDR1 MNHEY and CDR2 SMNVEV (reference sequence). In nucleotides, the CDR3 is TGTGCCAGCAGTTTGATCAGGGGAACAAGCTCTGGGGCCAACGTCCTGACTTTC. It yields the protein CASSLIRGTSSGANVLTF.

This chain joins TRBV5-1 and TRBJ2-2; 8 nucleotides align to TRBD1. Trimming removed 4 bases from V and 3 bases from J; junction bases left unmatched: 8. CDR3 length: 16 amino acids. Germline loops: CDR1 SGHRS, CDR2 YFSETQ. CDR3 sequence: CASSPQGQGYTGELFF. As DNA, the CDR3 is TGCGCCAGCAGCCCCCAAGGACAGGGTTACACCGGGGAGCTGTTTTTT.

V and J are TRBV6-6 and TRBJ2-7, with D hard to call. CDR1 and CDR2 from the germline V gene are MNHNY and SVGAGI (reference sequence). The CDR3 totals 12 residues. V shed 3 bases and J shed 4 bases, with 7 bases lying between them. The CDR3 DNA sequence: TGTGCCAGCAGTTATGAGGAATACGAGCAGTACTTC. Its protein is CASSYEEYEQYF.

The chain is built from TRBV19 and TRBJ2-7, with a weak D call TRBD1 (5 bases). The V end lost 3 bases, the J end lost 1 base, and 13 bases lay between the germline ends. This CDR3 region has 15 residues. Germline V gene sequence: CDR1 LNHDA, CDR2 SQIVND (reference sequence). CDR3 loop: CASSIALGASYEQYF. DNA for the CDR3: TGTGCCAGTAGTATCGCATTAGGGGCGTCCTACGAGCAGTACTTC.

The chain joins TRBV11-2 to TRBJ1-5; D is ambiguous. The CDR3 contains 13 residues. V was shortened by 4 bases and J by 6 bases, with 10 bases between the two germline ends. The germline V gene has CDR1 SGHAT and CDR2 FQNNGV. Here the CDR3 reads CASSSGWGQPQHF. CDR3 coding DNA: TGTGCCAGCAGCTCGGGGTGGGGTCAGCCCCAGCATTTT. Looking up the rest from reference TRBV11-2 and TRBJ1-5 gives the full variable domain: EAGVAQSPRYKIIEKRQSVAFWCNPISGHATLYWYQQILGQGPKLLIQFQNNGVVDDSQLPKDRFSAERLKGVDSTLKIQPAKLEDSAVYLCASSSGWGQPQHFGDGTRLSIL.

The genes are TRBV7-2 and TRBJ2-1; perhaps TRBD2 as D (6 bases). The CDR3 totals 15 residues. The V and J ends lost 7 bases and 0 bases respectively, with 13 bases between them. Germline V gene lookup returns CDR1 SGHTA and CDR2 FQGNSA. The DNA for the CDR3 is TGTGCCAGCAACCTACTAGCTAGCTCCTACAATGAGCAGTTCTTC. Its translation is CASNLLASSYNEQFF.

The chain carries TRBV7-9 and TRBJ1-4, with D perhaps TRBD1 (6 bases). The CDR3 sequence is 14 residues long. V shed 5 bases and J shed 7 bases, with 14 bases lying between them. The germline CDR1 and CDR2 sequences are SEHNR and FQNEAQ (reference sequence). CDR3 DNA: TGTGCCAGCAGCACAACAGGGATGGGTGAAAAACTGTTTTTT. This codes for CASSTTGMGEKLFF.

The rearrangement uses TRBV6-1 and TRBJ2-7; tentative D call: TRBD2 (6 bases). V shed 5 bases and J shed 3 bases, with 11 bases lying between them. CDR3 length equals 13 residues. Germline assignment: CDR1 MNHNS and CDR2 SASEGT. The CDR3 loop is CASSSRDFYEQYF. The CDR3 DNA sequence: TGTGCCAGCAGTTCCCGGGACTTCTACGAGCAGTACTTC.

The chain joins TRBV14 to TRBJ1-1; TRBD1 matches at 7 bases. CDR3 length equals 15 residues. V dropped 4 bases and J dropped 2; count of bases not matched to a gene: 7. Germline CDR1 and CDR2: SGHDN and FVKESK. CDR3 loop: CASSLRDRYNTEAFF. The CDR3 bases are TGTGCCAGCAGCCTCCGGGACAGATATAACACTGAAGCTTTCTTT.